Listed here are 8 T cell receptor beta chains from one sample, sequenced in a study of tumor and adjacent non-tumor tissue in lung cancer. A modified ARM-PCR protocol with three rounds of nested PCR amplified TCRbeta. TCRdb itself ran the multiplex PCR reads through MiXCR, one entry per CDR3 protein. The sample includes 100,000 to 150,000 distinct CDR3 sequences, around three fifths seen only once; the top ten take 13%. This sample's RNA came from whole unsorted tissue. Material for sequencing was lung tumor tissue. The source is a man aged 25-40 years with non-small cell lung cancer.

This rearrangement joins TRBV5-1 to TRBJ2-2; the D gene is possibly TRBD1 (5 bases). The V and J ends lost 3 bases and 2 bases respectively, with 8 bases between them. The germline CDR1 and CDR2 sequences are SGHRS and YFSETQ. CDR3 size: 14 residues. The DNA of the CDR3 is TGCGCCAGCAGCTCGACAGTTAACACCGGGGAGCTGTTTTTT. Encoded protein: CASSSTVNTGELFF.

Turning to this clonotype: The missing conserved phenylalanine or tryptophan at the end of this CDR3 makes a read error likely. The V and J genes are TRBV11-2 and TRBJ2-5; the match to TRBD2 covers 8 bases. CDR3 length: 17 residues. From germline, CDR1 is SGHAT and CDR2 FQNNGV. In DNA form, the CDR3 reads TGTGCCAGCAGCTTAGAACTCCGGGAGGGATGGGGAGAGAGCCAGTACCTC. Translated: CASSLELREGWGESQYL.

V and J are TRBV30 and TRBJ2-4; tentatively, D is TRBD1 or TRBD2 (5 bases each). Per the germline V gene, CDR1 is GTSNPN and CDR2 is SVGIG (reference sequence). With 5 bases removed from V and 6 bases from J, the gap between germline ends came to 11 bases. The CDR3 totals 12 residues. CDR3 bases: TGTGCCTGGGGGACGACAGCAAACATTCAGTACTTC. Translated: CAWGTTANIQYF.

The genes are TRBV5-1 and TRBJ1-6, with unresolved D. Looked up from germline, CDR1 is SGHRS and CDR2 is YFSETQ. This CDR3 region has 14 residues. The V end lost 0 bases, the J end lost 4 bases, and 5 bases lay between the germline ends. Written as DNA, the CDR3 is TGCGCCAGCAGCTTGGGACAATATAATTCACCCCTCCACTTT. It translates to CASSLGQYNSPLHF.

This clonotype was observed a few times. In this CDR3 the conserved last residue, phenylalanine or tryptophan, is missing, so a read error is likely. The V call is TRBV12-3 or TRBV12-4, the J call TRBJ2-2; 9 bases match TRBD1. The ends lost 6 bases at V and 6 bases at J; junction bases unmatched: 2. CDR3 length: 13 residues. The CDR3: CASSRQGAGELFL. The CDR3, as DNA: TGTGCCAGCAGCCGACAGGGGGCCGGGGAGCTGTTTCTT.

This clonotype occurred a few times. The V and J genes are TRBV29-1 and TRBJ2-3; D possibly corresponds to TRBD2 (5 bases). V was cut by 8 bases and J by 1 base, with 16 bases left in between. This CDR3 region has 14 residues. Per germline, CDR1 SQVTM and CDR2 ANQGSEA. The CDR3 coding sequence is TGCAGCATTAAACGGGGAGTGGGCACAGATACGCAGTATTTT. This encodes CSIKRGVGTDTQYF.

To note about this clonotype: Given a much more abundant clone one base away, this may be a read error. The chain recombines TRBV20-1 with TRBJ1-4, with 7 nucleotides matching TRBD1. The V gene's germline CDR1 is DFQATT and CDR2 SNEGSKA (reference sequence). The CDR3 has 14 amino acids. CDR3 protein: CSADRAATNEKLLF. CDR3 nucleotides: TGCAGTGCCGACAGGGCTGCAACTAATGAAAAACTGCTTTTT.

As for this clonotype: Sequence at one end of the junction differs from germline and may be a read error. The chain carries TRBV6-2 or TRBV6-3 and TRBJ2-1; D call uncertain. Germline values: CDR1 MNHEY, CDR2 SVGEGT. The CDR3 length is 11 residues. The CDR3 DNA follows: TGTGGCAGCAGTGAAATCGATGAGCAGTTCTTC. It is translated as CGSSEIDEQFF.